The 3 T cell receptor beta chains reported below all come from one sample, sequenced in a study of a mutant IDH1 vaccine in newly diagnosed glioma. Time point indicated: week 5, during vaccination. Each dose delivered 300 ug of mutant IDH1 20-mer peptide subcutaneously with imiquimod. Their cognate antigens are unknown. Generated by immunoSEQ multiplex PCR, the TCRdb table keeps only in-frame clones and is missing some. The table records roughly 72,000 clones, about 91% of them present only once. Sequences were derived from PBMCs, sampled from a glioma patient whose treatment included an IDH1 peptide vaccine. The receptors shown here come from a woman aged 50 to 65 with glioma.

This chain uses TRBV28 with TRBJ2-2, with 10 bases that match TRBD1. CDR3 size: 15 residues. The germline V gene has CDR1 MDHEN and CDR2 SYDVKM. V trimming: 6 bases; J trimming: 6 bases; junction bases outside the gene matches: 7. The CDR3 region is CASSSGTGAPGELFF. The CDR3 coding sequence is TGTGCCAGCAGCTCCGGGACAGGGGCGCCCGGGGAGCTGTTTTTT.

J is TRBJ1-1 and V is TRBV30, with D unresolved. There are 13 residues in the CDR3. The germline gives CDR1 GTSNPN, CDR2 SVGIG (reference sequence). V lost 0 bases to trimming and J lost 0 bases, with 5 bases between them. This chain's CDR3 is CAWSVNMNTEAFF. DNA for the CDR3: TGTGCCTGGAGTGTAAACATGAACACTGAAGCTTTCTTT.

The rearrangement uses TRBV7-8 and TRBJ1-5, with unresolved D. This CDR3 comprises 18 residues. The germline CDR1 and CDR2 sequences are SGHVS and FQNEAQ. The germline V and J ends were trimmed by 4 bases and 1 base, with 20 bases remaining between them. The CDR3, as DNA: TGTGCCAGCAGCTGGTCTAATTTGCCGTCGTCGAGCAATCAGCCCCAGCATTTT. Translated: CASSWSNLPSSSNQPQHF. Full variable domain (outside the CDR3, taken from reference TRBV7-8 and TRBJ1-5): GAGVSQSPRYKVAKRGQDVALRCDPISGHVSLFWYQQALGQGPEFLTYFQNEAQLDKSGLPSDRFFAERPEGSVSTLKIQRTQQEDSAVYLCASSWSNLPSSSNQPQHFGDGTRLSIL.